These T cell receptor beta chains were read from a single sample in a study of human T cells and chemical hapten exposure. A single record per CDR3 protein comes from TCRdb applying MiXCR to the RACE reads. The data show around 360,000 distinct CDR3 sequences, with about 6.3% seen just once and more than 5.5% held by the top ten. The sample in question was whole blood, obtained in connection with sensitization to the hapten diphenylcyclopropenone (DPC). These receptor sequences come from a woman aged 18-35 years with alopecia areata. Some clones in this sample may be carry-over from other donors' samples. The CDR3 runs from the conserved cysteine through the conserved F or W. Fields, in order: clone size, J gene, V gene, D gene, CDR3 DNA, CDR3 protein. A D gene is named only where the DNA matches it firmly. A clone size is listed for some rows: how often the clone was seen (once, few, many), or a class if it is expanded.

. TRBJ2-7 TRBV2 TRBD1 TGTGCCAGCCGAGTCCGGGACAGGGGAGAAGAGCAGTACTTC CASRVRDRGEEQYF
many TRBJ1-1 TRBV20-1 . TGCAGTGCCAGAACGACAGGATCGGACACTGAAGCTTTCTTT CSARTTGSDTEAFF
many TRBJ1-1 TRBV29-1 . TGCAGCGTTGCCGGGGTCGGGGGTAGCACTGAAGCTTTCTTT CSVAGVGGSTEAFF
. TRBJ1-1 TRBV27 . TGTGCCAGCAGTTTCCGGGGGGCAGTAAGGACTGAAGCTTTCTTT CASSFRGAVRTEAFF
. TRBJ1-1 TRBV2 TRBD1 TGTGCCAGCAGTGACAGACAGGGTAGCACTGAAGCTTTCTTT CASSDRQGSTEAFF
many TRBJ1-1 TRBV20-1 . TGCAGTGCTAGAGGTGGGTCAGCGAACACTGAAGCTTTCTTT CSARGGSANTEAFF
many TRBJ2-2 TRBV10-3 . TGTGCCATCAGTGAGGGCCGCTCGGGAACCGGGGAGCTGTTTTTT CAISEGRSGTGELFF
. TRBJ1-3 TRBV7-2 TRBD1 TGTGCCAGCAGCTTCCACAGGGGATACGGAAACACCATATATTTT CASSFHRGYGNTIYF
many TRBJ1-2 TRBV27 TRBD1 TGTGCCAGCAGTCCAGGACAGGGGGCGAATGGCTACACCTTC CASSPGQGANGYTF
. TRBJ2-7 TRBV29-1 TRBD2 TGCAGCGTTGCCACCGGCGGGGGAAGTGAGCAGTACTTC CSVATGGGSEQYF
few TRBJ2-7 TRBV12-3/TRBV12-4 . TGTGCCAGCAGTTTTTTTGAAGGACCGCAGTACTTC CASSFFEGPQYF
. TRBJ1-4 TRBV5-5 TRBD1 TGTGCCAGCAGCTGGACAGGGGAGGATGAAAAACTGTTTTTT CASSWTGEDEKLFF
few TRBJ1-4 TRBV7-2 . TGTGCCAGCAGCTTATTCGGGACCAGTGAAAAACTGTTTTTT CASSLFGTSEKLFF
many TRBJ1-2 TRBV28 . TGTGCCAGCAGTTTATCCCTCCGGCAGGGAAGCTACACCTTC CASSLSLRQGSYTF
many TRBJ1-1 TRBV12-3/TRBV12-4 . TGTGCCAGCAGTTTTCGTCTGGCGTCGAACACTGAAGCTTTCTTT CASSFRLASNTEAFF
. TRBJ2-7 TRBV20-1 . TGCAGTGCTCCCCGCCAGGGCGAGCAGTACTTC CSAPRQGEQYF
few TRBJ1-1 TRBV20-1 . TGCAGTGCTAGCAGGGGCCGCAGGTTAGAAGCTTTCTTT CSASRGRRLEAFF
many TRBJ2-2 TRBV6-4 . TGTGCCAGCCAGACGGGGTCCGACACCGGGGAGCTGTTTTTT CASQTGSDTGELFF
many TRBJ1-1 TRBV5-1 . TGCGCCAGCAGCTCGGAATTAAACACTGAAGCTTTCTTT CASSSELNTEAFF
. TRBJ2-1 TRBV5-1 TRBD2 TGCGCCAGCAGCTTGGTCCCTAGCGGCTCCTACAATGAGCAGTTCTTC CASSLVPSGSYNEQFF
few TRBJ2-5 TRBV10-3 . TGTGCCATCAGGGGATCAATTATGGAAGACATACAAGAGACCCAGTACTTC CAIRGSIMEDIQETQYF
many TRBJ2-3 TRBV12-3/TRBV12-4 . TGTGCCAGCAGTTTTGCGCCCCGTGGAGATACGCAGTATTTT CASSFAPRGDTQYF
few TRBJ1-1 TRBV2 . TGTGCCAGCAGTGAAGCGCTGGGGGGGCGCACTGAAGCTTTCTTT CASSEALGGRTEAFF
few TRBJ2-5 TRBV10-3 . TGTGCCATCAGTGAGTCTTGGACTTCCGCTCCAGAGACCCAGTACTTC CAISESWTSAPETQYF
. TRBJ2-3 TRBV28 . TGTGCCAGCAGTCCGACAGGGAGGTTGGACACAGATACGCAGTATTTT CASSPTGRLDTDTQYF
few TRBJ1-4 TRBV6-5 . TGTGCCAGCAGTCAAGGACCCAATGAAAAACTGTTTTTT CASSQGPNEKLFF
many TRBJ1-5 TRBV7-8 . TGTGCCAGCAGAGGACGACGTGATCAGCCCCAGCATTTT CASRGRRDQPQHF
many TRBJ1-6 TRBV11-2 . TGTGCCAGCAGCTTGCAGGGAGCTAGGGTTGATTCACCCCTCCACTTT CASSLQGARVDSPLHF
few TRBJ2-7 TRBV29-1 TRBD2 TGCAGCATCCGAAAGCGGGGGGTTTCCTACGAGCAGTACTTC CSIRKRGVSYEQYF
. TRBJ2-3 TRBV12-3/TRBV12-4 . TGTGCCAGCAGTCTCTCCGTTAGAGAAAGCACAGATACGCAGTATTTT CASSLSVRESTDTQYF
many TRBJ1-1 TRBV11-1 . TGTGCCAGCAGCTCAAGAGCTATGAACACTGAAGCTTTCTTT CASSSRAMNTEAFF
many TRBJ2-1 TRBV20-1 TRBD1 TGCAGTGCTCCGGACAGGGCTACCTACAATGAGCAGTTCTTC CSAPDRATYNEQFF
. TRBJ1-1 TRBV5-1 TRBD1 TGCGCCAGCAGCTTGCGGGGGAACAGGGGGCTCGGTGAAGCTTTCTTT CASSLRGNRGLGEAFF
few TRBJ1-1 TRBV3-1 . TGTGCCAGCAGCCGAAGGTGGGGGGCCCCTGAAGCTTTCTTT CASSRRWGAPEAFF
many TRBJ1-2 TRBV28 . TGTGCCAGCAGTTTGCTCCAGGGATTCTTTAACTATGGCTACACCTTC CASSLLQGFFNYGYTF
few TRBJ1-5 TRBV6-2/TRBV6-3 . TGTGCCAGCAGCAACCCTTTTGGGGGAGGGAATCAGCCCCAGCATTTT CASSNPFGGGNQPQHF
. TRBJ1-4 TRBV10-3 . TGTGCCATCAGTGAGGTCGGGACTAATGAAAAACTGTTTTTT CAISEVGTNEKLFF
few TRBJ1-6 TRBV6-2/TRBV6-3 TRBD1 TGTGCCAGCACCGGGGACAGCTATAATTCACCCCTCCACTTT CASTGDSYNSPLHF
. TRBJ2-5 TRBV4-1 . TGCGCCAGCAGCCGCGAAGACAGGTCAGCACAAGAGACCCAGTACTTC CASSREDRSAQETQYF
many TRBJ1-5 TRBV5-6 . TGTGCCAGCAGTTTCGAGGCAGGGGAAAGCAATCAGCCCCAGCATTTT CASSFEAGESNQPQHF
. TRBJ1-2 TRBV12-3/TRBV12-4 . TGTGCCAGCAGTTTGCGGAAGATGGTGGACTATGGCTACACCTTC CASSLRKMVDYGYTF
many TRBJ1-1 TRBV5-1 TRBD1 TGCGCCAGCAGCTTAACCGGGACAGTGAACACTGAAGCTTTCTTT CASSLTGTVNTEAFF
many TRBJ2-7 TRBV4-2 . TGTGCCAGCAGCCAGGGGATTGGGGGTCGGGACGAGCAGTACTTC CASSQGIGGRDEQYF
many TRBJ2-4 TRBV29-1 . TGCAGTACCGAGGGAGAGGCCAAAAACATTCAGTACTTC CSTEGEAKNIQYF
few TRBJ2-3 TRBV5-6 TRBD2 TGTGCCAGCAGTATCGAGCGGGGGGGTTCAGCAGATACGCAGTATTTT CASSIERGGSADTQYF
. TRBJ2-7 TRBV12-3/TRBV12-4 . TGTGCCAGCAGGATTTCGACGAGCTCCTACGAGCAGTACTTC CASRISTSSYEQYF
few TRBJ2-4 TRBV20-1 . TGCAGTGCTAGATCCCGGGGATTAGCCAAAAACATTCAGTACTTC CSARSRGLAKNIQYF
many TRBJ2-3 TRBV6-5 . TGTGCCAGCAGTTCGAGGTCCGTAGATACGCAGTATTTT CASSSRSVDTQYF
. TRBJ2-3 TRBV4-1 . TGCGCCAGCAGCCAAGGGGGCCAAGCCACAGATACGCAGTATTTT CASSQGGQATDTQYF
many TRBJ2-1 TRBV7-2 TRBD1 TGTGCCAGCAGCTTCGGACAGGGGGCCTACAATGAGCAGTTCTTC CASSFGQGAYNEQFF
. TRBJ1-2 TRBV28 . TGTGCCAGCAGTTTCGGTGGCGGGGGGGCGAGAAACTATGGCTACACCTTC CASSFGGGGARNYGYTF
many TRBJ1-6 TRBV20-1 . TGCAGTGCTAGGGTGGCCAGGAGAAATTCACCCCTCCACTTT CSARVARRNSPLHF
few TRBJ2-3 TRBV10-3 TRBD1 TGTGCCTCTAGTTTTTGGCGGACAGGGGATACGTCCAATACGCAGTATTTT CASSFWRTGDTSNTQYF
. TRBJ2-7 TRBV7-2 . TGTGCCAGCAGCTTGACCCAGGGTTCCTACGAGCAGTACTTC CASSLTQGSYEQYF
many TRBJ1-2 TRBV6-5 . TGTGCCAGCAGATCCAGGGAGGTGGATGGCTACACCTTC CASRSREVDGYTF